The 22 T cell receptor beta chains presented below share a single source sample, sequenced in a study of human T cells and chemical hapten exposure. Time point here: patch test 2, 6 weeks after DPC sensitization. Treatment: therapeutic diphenylcyclopropenone sensitization with weekly scalp DPC. Via MiXCR, TCRdb re-called the RACE reads, giving one row per CDR3 protein. The data hold tens of thousands of distinct CDR3 sequences, with around 6.7% observed a single time. The sample was whole blood, taken in connection with sensitization to the hapten diphenylcyclopropenone (DPC). Source of these receptors: a woman aged 25 to 39 with alopecia areata. Some clones in this sample may be carry-over from other donors' samples.

This clonotype has a handful of counts. The rearrangement links TRBV12-3 or TRBV12-4 to TRBJ2-1; 12 positions agree with TRBD2. The junction had 9 bases not matched to a gene; V was cut back by 8 bases and J by 4 bases. This CDR3 spans 16 amino acids. CDR3 residues: CASQIILAGGYNEQFF. The CDR3, as DNA: TGTGCCAGCCAAATTATACTAGCGGGGGGTTACAATGAGCAGTTCTTC.

The sample holds many counts of this clonotype. J is TRBJ2-3 and V is TRBV29-1; D is uncertain. Trimming left V 5 bases short and J 2 bases short, with 2 bases between. CDR3 size: 10 residues. Germline loops: CDR1 SQVTM, CDR2 ANQGSEA. CDR3: CSVPTDTQYF. The DNA of the CDR3 is TGCAGCGTTCCCACAGATACGCAGTATTTT.

This clonotype has more than one count but fewer than ten. V usage is TRBV7-8 and J usage is TRBJ2-5; TRBD2 matches 11 bases. There are 17 residues in the CDR3. Looked up from germline, CDR1 is SGHVS and CDR2 is FQNEAQ. V was clipped by 5 bases and J by 3 bases; unmatched bases: 11. CDR3 residues: CASSPTSLAGGKETQYF. The DNA for the CDR3 is TGTGCCAGCAGCCCCACATCGTTAGCGGGGGGGAAAGAGACCCAGTACTTC.

Note on this clonotype: A much larger clone differs from this one at a single base, so this may be a read error. The chain carries TRBV7-9 and TRBJ2-7; TRBD2 aligns across 7 bases. In germline, CDR1 is SEHNR, CDR2 FQNEAQ (reference sequence). The CDR3 has 16 amino acids. The DNA of the CDR3 is TGTGTCAGCAGCTCCGTCTGGGGGGGGACCTTCTACGAGCAGTACTTC. Protein product: CVSSSVWGGTFYEQYF.

This sequence joins TRBV9 and TRBJ2-6; no reliable D call. From germline, CDR1 is SGDLS and CDR2 YYNGEE. V dropped 0 bases and J dropped 0 bases, with 16 bases sitting between them. The CDR3 has 19 residues. The CDR3 DNA sequence: TGTGCCAGCAGCGTAGCTACGGATGTCCCCTTCTCTGGGGCCAACGTCCTGACTTTC. Translating gives CASSVATDVPFSGANVLTF.

About this clonotype: The junction differs from germline at one of its ends, possibly a read error. The chain recombines TRBV3-1 with TRBJ1-5, with a weak D call TRBD1 (6 bases). This CDR3 is built from 12 residues. CDR1 LGHDT and CDR2 YNNKEL come from the germline V gene (reference sequence). CDR3 sequence (DNA): TGTGCCAGCAGCCAAAGGGGGACGGAGCTGACATTT. Protein product: CASSQRGTELTF.

This clonotype was counted only a few times. This chain uses TRBV7-9 with TRBJ1-2; 10 positions agree with TRBD1. Germline V gene lookup returns CDR1 SEHNR and CDR2 FQNEAQ (reference sequence). The V gene end was trimmed by 1 base and the J gene end by 6 bases; junction bases not matched to a gene: 5. This CDR3 contains 15 residues. CDR3 nucleotide sequence: TGTGCCAGCAGCTTAGGGGGTGACAGGGGGCATGGCTACACCTTC. Its protein product is CASSLGGDRGHGYTF.

This clonotype was seen repeatedly, ten times or more. The genes are TRBV2 and TRBJ1-2; D unresolved. CDR3 length: 13 amino acids. With 6 bases removed from V and 4 bases from J, the gap between germline ends came to 12 bases. Germline-derived CDR1 and CDR2 are SNHLY and FYNNEI. The CDR3 nucleotides are TGTGCCAGCAGAGTAGACGGACCCTATGGCTACACCTTC. This encodes CASRVDGPYGYTF.

This clonotype showed up just a few times. The chain combines TRBV10-3 with TRBJ1-1, with a tentative D call TRBD1 (6 bases). Germline CDR1 is ENHRY and CDR2 is SYGVKD. V was trimmed by 2 bases and J by 1 base, leaving 11 bases between them. This CDR3 contains 15 residues. DNA of the CDR3: TGTGCCATCAGTGAGAACGAGGGGGGGAACACTGAAGCTTTCTTT. Translated, it gives CAISENEGGNTEAFF.

This clonotype was picked up a small number of times. The chain combines TRBV10-3 with TRBJ1-2; 8 bases match TRBD1. Germline values: CDR1 ENHRY, CDR2 SYGVKD. V was pared by 8 bases and J by 5 bases, with 10 bases of the junction left unmatched. This CDR3 has 14 amino acids. CDR3 in amino acids: CAISSSTGGYGYTF. The CDR3 DNA reads as TGTGCCATCTCCTCATCTACAGGGGGGTATGGCTACACCTTC.

The rearrangement joins TRBV6-5 to TRBJ1-3; D is unclear. Between the trimmed V and J ends, which lost 2 bases and 0 bases, there was a span of 8 bases. Looked up from germline, CDR1 is MNHEY and CDR2 is SVGAGI. This CDR3 is built from 15 residues. For the CDR3, the DNA is TGTGCCAGCAGTTACCAGACCAGCTCTGGAAACACCATATATTTT. Protein product: CASSYQTSSGNTIYF.

Many counts were recorded for this clonotype. The rearrangement links TRBV3-1 to TRBJ1-2; no reliable D call. CDR1 is LGHDT, CDR2 YNNKEL, per germline (reference sequence). The CDR3 length is 13 residues. The V gene lost 4 bases and the J gene lost 6 bases, with 12 bases spanning the gap. CDR3 in amino acids: CASSPTGTDGYTF. For the CDR3, the DNA is TGTGCCAGCAGCCCCACTGGAACGGATGGCTACACCTTC.

The chain couples TRBV6-1 to TRBJ1-3; D gene unclear. CDR3 length: 13 amino acids. V was trimmed by 5 bases and J by 0 bases, leaving 5 bases between them. The V gene's germline CDR1 is MNHNS and CDR2 SASEGT. This chain's CDR3 is CASSSNSGNTIYF. CDR3 coding DNA: TGTGCCAGCAGTTCTAACTCTGGAAACACCATATATTTT.

This clonotype has more than one count but fewer than ten. The chain links TRBV14 to TRBJ1-2, with a tentative D call TRBD1 (6 bases). The CDR3 loop spans 15 amino acids. The V end was cut by 4 bases, the J end by 4 bases, with 16 bases between. Germline CDR1 SGHDN, CDR2 FVKESK. CDR3 sequence: CASSPIGRGPYGYTF. In nucleotides, the CDR3 is TGTGCCAGCAGCCCGATTGGCAGGGGACCCTATGGCTACACCTTC.

This clonotype showed up just a few times. This chain links TRBV7-2 with TRBJ2-7; a possible D gene is TRBD2 (5 bases). Germline CDR1 SGHTA, CDR2 FQGNSA. The CDR3 runs 12 residues. Trimming cost V 5 bases and J 8 bases, with 13 bases left between them. DNA of the CDR3: TGTGCCAGCAGCGAAAGAGGGCAGCAGCAGTACTTC. This encodes CASSERGQQQYF.

This clonotype was seen many times. The chain couples TRBV6-4 to TRBJ2-1; D remains ambiguous. V dropped 5 bases and J dropped 7 bases, with 12 bases sitting between them. Germline V lookup: CDR1 MRHNA, CDR2 SNTAGT. This CDR3 comprises 13 residues. This CDR3 reads CASSPRPENEQFF. As DNA, the CDR3 is TGTGCCAGCAGTCCTCGCCCGGAGAATGAGCAGTTCTTC.

This clonotype came up a few times. The V and J genes are TRBV18 and TRBJ2-7; the match to TRBD2 covers 7 bases. Trimming at V came to 3 bases and at J to 3 bases, leaving 11 bases not matched to a gene. CDR1 is KGHSH and CDR2 is LQKENI in the germline V gene. The CDR3 sequence is 16 residues long. This CDR3 reads CASSPREVGHLYEQYF. In DNA form, the CDR3 reads TGTGCCAGCTCACCCCGGGAGGTGGGGCACCTCTACGAGCAGTACTTC.

This clonotype was seen at least ten times. The chain combines TRBV6-4 with TRBJ2-3; tentatively, D is TRBD2 (5 bases). This CDR3 contains 15 residues. The V gene lost 3 bases and the J gene lost 0 bases, with 10 bases spanning the gap. Germline CDR1 and CDR2: MRHNA and SNTAGT. The CDR3 loop reads CASSDGGVSTDTQYF. DNA for the CDR3: TGTGCCAGCAGTGATGGAGGCGTTAGCACAGATACGCAGTATTTT.

Notes on this clonotype: A much more abundant neighbour one base away suggests this may be a read error. The chain employs TRBV7-9 and TRBJ2-5, with D perhaps given as TRBD1 or TRBD2 (5 bases each). CDR1 and CDR2 (germline): SEHNR, FQNEAQ (reference sequence). This CDR3 comprises 16 residues. The CDR3 bases are TGTGTCAGCAGTCGTACCCCGGGACGCCCGGCGGAGACCCAGTACTTC. Its protein is CVSSRTPGRPAETQYF.

This clonotype has ten or more counts. A read error is likely, as this CDR3 ends without the conserved phenylalanine or tryptophan. The limits of the CDR3 on the DNA are not certain, so only TCRdb's listed CDR3 is given. The rearrangement uses TRBV7-9 and TRBJ2-1. Looked up from germline, CDR1 is SEHNR and CDR2 is FQNEAQ (reference sequence). Both ends counted, the CDR3 spans 8 residues. The CDR3 here is CASSGHAL.

This clonotype was detected ten times or more. V is TRBV6-6 and J is TRBJ2-4; D might be TRBD1 (5 bases). CDR3 size: 15 residues. Trimming cost V 5 bases and J 3 bases, with 14 bases left between them. In germline, CDR1 is MNHNY, CDR2 SVGAGI (reference sequence). The CDR3 loop reads CASSSLDRGKNIQYF. The CDR3 coding sequence is TGTGCCAGCAGTAGCCTAGACAGAGGCAAAAACATTCAGTACTTC.

This clonotype was seen ten or more times. J is TRBJ2-5 and V is TRBV5-1; TRBD2 aligns across 13 bases. J was trimmed by 4 bases and V by 4 bases; bases with no gene match: 1. Germline V gene sequence: CDR1 SGHRS, CDR2 YFSETQ. The CDR3 sequence is 14 residues long. CDR3 bases: TGCGCCAGCAGCCGGACTAGCGGGGGAGAGACCCAGTACTTC. Translation gives CASSRTSGGETQYF.